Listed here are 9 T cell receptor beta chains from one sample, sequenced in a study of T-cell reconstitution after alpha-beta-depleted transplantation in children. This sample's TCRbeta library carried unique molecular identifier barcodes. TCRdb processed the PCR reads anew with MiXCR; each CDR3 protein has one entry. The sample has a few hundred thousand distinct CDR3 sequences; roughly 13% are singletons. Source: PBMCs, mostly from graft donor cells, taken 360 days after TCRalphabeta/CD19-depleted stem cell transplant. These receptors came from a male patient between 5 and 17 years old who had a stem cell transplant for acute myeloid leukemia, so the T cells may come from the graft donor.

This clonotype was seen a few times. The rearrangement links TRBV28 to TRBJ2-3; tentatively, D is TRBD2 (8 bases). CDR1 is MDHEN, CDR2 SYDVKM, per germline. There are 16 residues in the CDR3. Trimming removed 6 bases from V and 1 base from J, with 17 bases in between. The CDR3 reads CASSHRQGLGTDTQYF. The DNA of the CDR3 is TGTGCCAGCAGCCACCGACAGGGACTAGGCACAGATACGCAGTATTTT.

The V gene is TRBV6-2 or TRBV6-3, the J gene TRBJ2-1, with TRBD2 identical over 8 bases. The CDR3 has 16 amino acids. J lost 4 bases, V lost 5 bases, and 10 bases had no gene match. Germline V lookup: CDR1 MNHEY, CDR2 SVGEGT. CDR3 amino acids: CASSKNGLAFYNEQFF. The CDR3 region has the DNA TGTGCCAGCAGTAAAAATGGACTAGCTTTTTACAATGAGCAGTTCTTC.

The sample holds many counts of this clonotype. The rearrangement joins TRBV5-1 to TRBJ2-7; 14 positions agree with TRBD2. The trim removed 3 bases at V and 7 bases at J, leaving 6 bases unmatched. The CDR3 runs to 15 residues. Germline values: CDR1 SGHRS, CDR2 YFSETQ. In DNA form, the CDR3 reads TGCGCCAGCAGCTCGGGACTAGCGGGAGTTGGGGAGCAGTACTTC. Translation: CASSSGLAGVGEQYF.

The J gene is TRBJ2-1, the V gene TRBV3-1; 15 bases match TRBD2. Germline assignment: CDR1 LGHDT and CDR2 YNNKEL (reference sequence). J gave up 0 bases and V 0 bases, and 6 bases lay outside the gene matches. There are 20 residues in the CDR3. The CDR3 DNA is TGTGCCAGCAGCCAAGAGACCGGGACTAGCGGGAGGAGCTCCTACAATGAGCAGTTCTTC. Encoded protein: CASSQETGTSGRSSYNEQFF.

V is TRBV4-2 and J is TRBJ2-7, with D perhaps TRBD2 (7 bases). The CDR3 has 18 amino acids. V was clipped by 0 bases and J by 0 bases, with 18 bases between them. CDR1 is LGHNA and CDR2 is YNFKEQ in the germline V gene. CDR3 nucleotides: TGTGCCAGCAGCCAAGATCCACGGGGGGCGGGGGCCTCCTACGAGCAGTACTTC. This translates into CASSQDPRGAGASYEQYF.

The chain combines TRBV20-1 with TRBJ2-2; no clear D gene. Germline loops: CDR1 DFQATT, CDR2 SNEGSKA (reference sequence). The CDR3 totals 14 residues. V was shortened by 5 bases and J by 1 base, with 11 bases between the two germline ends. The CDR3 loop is CSASGQENTGELFF. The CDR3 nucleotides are TGCAGTGCTTCTGGGCAGGAGAACACCGGGGAGCTGTTTTTT.

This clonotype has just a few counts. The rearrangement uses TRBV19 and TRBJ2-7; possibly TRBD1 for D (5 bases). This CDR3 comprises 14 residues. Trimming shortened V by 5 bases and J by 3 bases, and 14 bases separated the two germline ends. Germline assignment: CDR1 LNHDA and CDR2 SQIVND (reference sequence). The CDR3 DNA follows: TGTGCCAGTAGTCGACAAGGGGAAAGCTACGAGCAGTACTTC. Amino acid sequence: CASSRQGESYEQYF.

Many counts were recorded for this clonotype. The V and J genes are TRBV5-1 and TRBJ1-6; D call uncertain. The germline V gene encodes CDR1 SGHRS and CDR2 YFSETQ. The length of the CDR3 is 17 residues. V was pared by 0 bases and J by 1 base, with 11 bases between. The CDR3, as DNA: TGCGCCAGCAGCTTGGAAAGGCCCTCGTCCTATAATTCACCCCTCCACTTT. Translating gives CASSLERPSSYNSPLHF.

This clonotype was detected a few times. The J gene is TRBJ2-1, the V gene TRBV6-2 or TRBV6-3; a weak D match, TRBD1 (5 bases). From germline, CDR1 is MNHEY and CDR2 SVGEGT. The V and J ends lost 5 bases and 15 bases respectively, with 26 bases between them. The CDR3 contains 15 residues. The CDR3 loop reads CASSHATALATSLFF. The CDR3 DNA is TGTGCCAGCAGTCACGCGACAGCTCTCGCTACAAGTCTGTTCTTC.